The text below deals with one TCR beta chain. What it binds is not known. The CDR3 spans 14 residues. CDR1 MGHRA and CDR2 YSYEKL come from the germline V gene. V dropped 8 bases and J dropped 5 bases, with 18 bases sitting between them. Scientists isolated CD4+ T cells after a roughly 9-day culture period ended. This record comes from a study of vaccination effects on CD4 cells after COVID-19. Study-level information: Pools of viral peptides were used by the ViraFEST assay to expand antigen-specific CD4+ T cells ahead of sequencing. Study outcomes and limitations: Only a few convalescent patients and no early post-infection timepoints featured in the study. Marked clonal contraction was seen late after vaccination (in both infection- and vaccine-induced clones).

Data came from immunoSEQ multiplex PCR; TCRdb stores just in-frame clones and leaves some out. There are over 65,000 clones in the sample; roughly three quarters occur only once, and about 2.1% lies in the top ten. The clonotype was recovered from a human donor who received a COVID-19 vaccine. Sequenced here: CD4+ T cells from PBMCs cultured without peptide, sampled before COVID-19 vaccination. The genes are TRBV4-1 and TRBJ1-1; no clear D. CDR3 sequence: CASGAYTEGTEAFF. The CDR3 DNA reads as TGCGCCAGCGGCGCCTACACCGAAGGGACTGAAGCTTTCTTT.